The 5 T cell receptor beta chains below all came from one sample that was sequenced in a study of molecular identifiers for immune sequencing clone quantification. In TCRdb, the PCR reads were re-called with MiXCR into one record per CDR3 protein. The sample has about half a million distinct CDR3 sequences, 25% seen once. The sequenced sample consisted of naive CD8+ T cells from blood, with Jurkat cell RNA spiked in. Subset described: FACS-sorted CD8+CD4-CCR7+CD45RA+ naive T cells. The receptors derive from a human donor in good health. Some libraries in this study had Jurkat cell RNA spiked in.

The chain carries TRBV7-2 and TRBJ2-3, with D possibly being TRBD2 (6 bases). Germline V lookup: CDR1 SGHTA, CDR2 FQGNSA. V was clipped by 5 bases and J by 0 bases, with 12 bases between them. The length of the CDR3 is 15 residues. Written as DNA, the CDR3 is TGTGCCAGCAGCCATATAGCGGATAGCACAGATACGCAGTATTTT. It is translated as CASSHIADSTDTQYF.

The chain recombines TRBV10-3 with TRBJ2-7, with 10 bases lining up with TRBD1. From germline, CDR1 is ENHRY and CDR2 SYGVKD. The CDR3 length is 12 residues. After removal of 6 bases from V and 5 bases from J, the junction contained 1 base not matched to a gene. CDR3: CAISGTGDEQYF. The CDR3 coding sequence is TGTGCCATCAGCGGGACAGGGGACGAGCAGTACTTC.

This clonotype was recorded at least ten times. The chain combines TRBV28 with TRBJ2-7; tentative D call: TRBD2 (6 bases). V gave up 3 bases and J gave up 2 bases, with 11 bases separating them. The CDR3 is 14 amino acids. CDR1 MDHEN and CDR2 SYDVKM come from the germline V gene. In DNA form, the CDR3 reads TGTGCCAGCAGTTTTCGGGGACTGACCTACGAGCAGTACTTC. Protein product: CASSFRGLTYEQYF.

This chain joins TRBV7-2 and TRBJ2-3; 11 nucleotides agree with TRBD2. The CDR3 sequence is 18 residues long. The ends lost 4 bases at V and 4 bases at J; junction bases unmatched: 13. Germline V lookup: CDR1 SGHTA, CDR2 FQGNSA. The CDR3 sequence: CASSSGLADTRGADTQYF. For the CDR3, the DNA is TGTGCCAGCAGCTCGGGACTAGCGGACACCAGAGGAGCAGATACGCAGTATTTT. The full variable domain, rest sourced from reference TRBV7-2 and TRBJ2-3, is GAGVSQSPSNKVTEKGKDVELRCDPISGHTALYWYRQSLGQGLEFLIYFQGNSAPDKSGLPSDRFSAERTGGSVSTLTIQRTQQEDSAVYLCASSSGLADTRGADTQYFGPGTRLTVL.

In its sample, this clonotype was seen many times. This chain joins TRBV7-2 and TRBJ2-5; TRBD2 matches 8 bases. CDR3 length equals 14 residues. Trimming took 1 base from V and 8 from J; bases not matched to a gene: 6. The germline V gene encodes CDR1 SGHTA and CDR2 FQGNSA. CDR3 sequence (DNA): TGTGCCAGCAGCTTAGGGACTAGCCCGGTAACCCAGTACTTC. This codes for CASSLGTSPVTQYF.